The sequence of this T cell receptor (beta chain) was determined in a study of T cells in Graves' hyperthyroidism and ophthalmopathy. This clonotype was recorded a few times. Template material for amplifying TCR beta CDR3 regions consisted of RNA transcripts. TCR CDR3 regions were first amplified by RT-PCR with HTBI primers. TCRdb independently ran MiXCR on the multiplex PCR reads; one entry per CDR3 protein. This sample yields some 300,000 distinct CDR3 sequences, of which approximately 15% are seen a single time; 7.9% belongs to the top ten. It was 8 to 10 ml of fresh peripheral blood that supplied the PBMCs. This TCR came from a woman aged 40 to 55 with Graves' hyperthyroidism. The sample was blood.

The DNA for the CDR3 is TGTGCCAGCAGTCCGGGACAGGGGATCTCAGGCTCTGGGGCCAACGTCCTGACTTTC. It is translated as CASSPGQGISGSGANVLTF. The chain carries TRBV27 and TRBJ2-6; 10 positions agree with TRBD1. J gave up 0 bases and V 5 bases, and 10 bases lay outside the gene matches. Germline CDR1 MNHEY, CDR2 SMNVEV (reference sequence). This CDR3 has 19 residues.